The 14 T cell receptor beta chains presented below share a single source sample, sequenced in a study of cytomegalovirus exposure and HLA in healthy donors. With 60 Vbeta and 13 Jbeta primers, the PCR was carried out. Sequencing was performed with immunoSEQ multiplex PCR; in TCRdb, only in-frame clones are kept and a portion is missing. The table records some 150,000 clones, around 77% of them present only once. Sequencing was carried out using PBMCs. Every receptor here comes from a woman aged 30 to 39 in good health and CMV-seronegative.

This clone was detected only a few times. The chain employs TRBV10-1 and TRBJ1-1, with TRBD1 matching over 8 bases. V shed 4 bases, J shed 4 bases, and the junction held 8 bases outside the gene matches. The CDR3 has 15 residues. Germline assignment: CDR1 WNHNN and CDR2 SYGVQD (reference sequence). In DNA form, the CDR3 reads TGCGCCAGCAGTGTCCAGGGGGCCAAGAGCACTGAAGCTTTCTTT. Its protein is CASSVQGAKSTEAFF.

V usage is TRBV2 and J usage is TRBJ2-1; 10 bases are shared with TRBD1. Trimming cost V 6 bases and J 6 bases; bases outside gene matches: 8. The CDR3 totals 15 residues. Germline V CDR1 and CDR2: SNHLY, FYNNEI. CDR3 nucleotides: TGTGCCAGCAGCGCCGGGACAGGGGTGGGCAATGAGCAGTTCTTC. It is translated as CASSAGTGVGNEQFF.

J is TRBJ1-1 and V is TRBV11-2; D ambiguous. In germline, CDR1 is SGHAT, CDR2 FQNNGV. The V gene lost 1 base and the J gene lost 8 bases, with 8 bases spanning the gap. The CDR3 totals 12 residues. CDR3 sequence (DNA): TGTGCCAGCAGCTTAGGGGAGGAAGAAGCTTTCTTT. This encodes CASSLGEEEAFF.

The CDR3 spells CSVFGLNSYEQYF. The CDR3 bases are TGCAGCGTTTTCGGACTGAACTCCTACGAGCAGTACTTC. This chain links TRBV29-1 with TRBJ2-7; D is perhaps TRBD2 (5 bases). This CDR3 spans 13 amino acids. Germline V gene lookup returns CDR1 SQVTM and CDR2 ANQGSEA. Trimming stripped 5 bases from V and 0 bases from J, with 11 bases between.

The rearrangement links TRBV5-1 to TRBJ1-1; tentatively, D is TRBD1 (6 bases). The CDR3 sequence is 14 residues long. CDR1 SGHRS and CDR2 YFSETQ come from the germline V gene. V lost 4 bases and J 3 bases, leaving 13 bases between the germline ends. In DNA form, the CDR3 reads TGCGCCAGCAGCCAGGCGGACAGTTACACTGAAGCTTTCTTT. Translating it yields CASSQADSYTEAFF. The complete variable domain, with remaining parts taken from reference TRBV5-1 and TRBJ1-1, reads KAGVTQTPRYLIKTRGQQVTLSCSPISGHRSVSWYQQTPGQGLQFLFEYFSETQRNKGNFPGRFSGRQFSNSRSEMNVSTLELGDSALYLCASSQADSYTEAFFGQGTRLTVV.

The gene calls are TRBV2 and TRBJ2-2, with 8 bases lining up with TRBD2. The CDR3 runs to 15 residues. Looked up from germline, CDR1 is SNHLY and CDR2 is FYNNEI. The trim removed 4 bases at V and 7 bases at J, leaving 8 bases unmatched. CDR3 sequence (DNA): TGTGCCAGCAGTGCTAGACGGGAGGGTGGCGGGGAGCTGTTTTTT. Encoded protein: CASSARREGGGELFF.

DNA for the CDR3: TGTGCCAGCAGCTTAGTGGTGTCAGGTGATGGCTACACCTTC. It translates to CASSLVVSGDGYTF. This chain connects TRBV7-9 to TRBJ1-2; D is unclear. Germline lookup yields CDR1 SEHNR and CDR2 FQNEAQ (reference sequence). Deletions cut 1 base from V and 6 bases from J, with 12 bases between. The CDR3 is 14 amino acids.

V gene TRBV6-1 combines with J gene TRBJ2-5; 7 nucleotides align to TRBD1. This CDR3 is built from 13 residues. Germline V gene lookup returns CDR1 MNHNS and CDR2 SASEGT. With V trimmed by 2 bases and J by 7 bases, 4 bases remained unmatched. The CDR3 reads CASSERNRGTQYF. The CDR3 bases are TGTGCCAGCAGTGAACGCAACAGGGGGACCCAGTACTTC.

This chain connects TRBV27 to TRBJ1-3; no definite D call. V was shortened by 4 bases and J by 0 bases, with 7 bases between the two germline ends. This CDR3 has 14 amino acids. Germline-derived CDR1 and CDR2 are MNHEY and SMNVEV (reference sequence). The CDR3 coding sequence is TGTGCCAGCAGTTCTCCCTCCTCTGGAAACACCATATATTTT. Protein: CASSSPSSGNTIYF.

As concerns this clone: The same CDR3 is also encoded by other DNA sequences in this sample. The chain links TRBV19 to TRBJ1-1; 7 nucleotides match TRBD1. Trimming removed 5 bases from V and 4 bases from J; junction bases left unmatched: 4. Germline CDR1 is LNHDA and CDR2 is SQIVND (reference sequence). This CDR3 is built from 13 residues. For the CDR3, the DNA is TGTGCCAGTAGTTTGCAGGGGGGCACTGAAGCTTTCTTT. Amino acids: CASSLQGGTEAFF.

Comment on this clone: Compared with germline, one end of the junction differs, possibly owing to a read error. This sequence joins TRBV2 and TRBJ1-2; TRBD1 aligns across 8 bases. This CDR3 has 14 amino acids. Germline V gene data show CDR1 as SNHLY and CDR2 as FYNNEI. This CDR3 is CASTWEDRDYGYPF. The CDR3 nucleotides are TGTGCCAGCACCTGGGAGGACAGGGACTATGGCTACCCCTTC. The full variable domain, in which reference TRBV2 and TRBJ1-2 provide the parts outside the CDR3, is EPEVTQTPSHQVTQMGQEVILRCVPISNHLYFYWYRQILGQKVEFLVSFYNNEISEKSEIFDDQFSVERPDGSNFTLKIRSTKLEDSAMYFCASTWEDRDYGYPFGSGTRLTVV.

The chain recombines TRBV4-1 with TRBJ2-1; 7 nucleotides align to TRBD1. V shed 2 bases, J shed 2 bases, and the junction held 3 bases outside the gene matches. Germline CDR1 reads MGHRA; CDR2 reads YSYEKL. CDR3 length equals 15 residues. The CDR3 DNA is TGCGCCAGCAGCCAAAGACAGGGTACCTACAATGAGCAGTTCTTC. Its translation: CASSQRQGTYNEQFF.

The rearrangement joins TRBV6-1 to TRBJ2-5, with TRBD2 as a possible D gene (5 bases). The ends were cut back, 8 bases at V and 5 bases at J, with 21 bases in the middle. Germline CDR1 is MNHNS and CDR2 is SASEGT. The CDR3 is 15 residues long. The DNA of the CDR3 is TGTGCCAGCGCCCATCTGATTACTCGAGGGGAGACCCAGTACTTC. It is translated as CASAHLITRGETQYF.

The rearrangement joins TRBV27 to TRBJ2-5; D is perhaps TRBD1 (6 bases). The CDR3 has 17 amino acids. CDR1 is MNHEY, CDR2 SMNVEV, per germline (reference sequence). Trimming pared 3 bases from V and 4 bases from J, leaving 21 bases between. CDR3: CASSFGSLGTLGETQYF. CDR3 in DNA: TGTGCCAGCAGTTTTGGGAGTTTAGGGACACTAGGAGAGACCCAGTACTTC.